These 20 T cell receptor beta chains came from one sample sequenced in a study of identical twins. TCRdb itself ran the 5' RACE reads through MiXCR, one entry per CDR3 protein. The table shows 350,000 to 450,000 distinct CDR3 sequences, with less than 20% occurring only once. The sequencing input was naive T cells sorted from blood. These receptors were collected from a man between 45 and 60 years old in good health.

The CDR3 region has the DNA TGTGCCAGCAGTTACATAGGAGACACTGAAGCTTTCTTT. It translates to CASSYIGDTEAFF. This chain uses TRBV6-5 with TRBJ1-1, with D unclear. Looked up from germline, CDR1 is MNHEY and CDR2 is SVGAGI. The CDR3 consists of 13 residues. The ends were cut back, 2 bases at V and 3 bases at J, with 7 bases in the middle.

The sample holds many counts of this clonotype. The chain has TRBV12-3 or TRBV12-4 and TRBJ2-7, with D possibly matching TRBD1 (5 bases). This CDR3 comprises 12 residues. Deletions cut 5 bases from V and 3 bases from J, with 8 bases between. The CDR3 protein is CASSRQYYEQYF. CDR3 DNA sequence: TGTGCCAGCAGTCGACAGTACTACGAGCAGTACTTC.

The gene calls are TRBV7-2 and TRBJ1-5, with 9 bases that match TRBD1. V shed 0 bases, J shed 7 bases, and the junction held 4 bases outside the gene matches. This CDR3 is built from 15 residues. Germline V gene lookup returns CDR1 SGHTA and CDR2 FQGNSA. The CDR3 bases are TGTGCCAGCAGCTTAGCTACAGGGGGCTTACAGCCCCAGCATTTT. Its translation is CASSLATGGLQPQHF.

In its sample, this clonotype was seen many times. CDR3 sequence: CASSFNYPDTQYF. CDR3 bases: TGTGCCAGCAGCTTCAACTACCCAGATACGCAGTATTTT. The genes are TRBV11-2 and TRBJ2-3; D is ambiguous. The germline CDR1 and CDR2 sequences are SGHAT and FQNNGV. CDR3 length equals 13 residues. The ends were cut back, 3 bases at V and 4 bases at J, with 8 bases in the middle.

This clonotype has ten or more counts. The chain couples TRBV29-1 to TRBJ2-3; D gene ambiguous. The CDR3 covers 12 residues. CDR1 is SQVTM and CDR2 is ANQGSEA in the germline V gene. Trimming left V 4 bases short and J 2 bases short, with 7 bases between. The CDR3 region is CSVVIFTDTQYF. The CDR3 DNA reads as TGCAGCGTTGTAATCTTCACAGATACGCAGTATTTT.

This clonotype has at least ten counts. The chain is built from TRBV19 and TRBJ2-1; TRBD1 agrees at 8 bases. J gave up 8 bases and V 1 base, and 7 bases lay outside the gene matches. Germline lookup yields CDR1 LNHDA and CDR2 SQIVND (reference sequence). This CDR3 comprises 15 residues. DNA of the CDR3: TGTGCCAGTAGTATAGTGTGGACAGGGCGGCATGAGCAGTTCTTC. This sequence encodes CASSIVWTGRHEQFF.

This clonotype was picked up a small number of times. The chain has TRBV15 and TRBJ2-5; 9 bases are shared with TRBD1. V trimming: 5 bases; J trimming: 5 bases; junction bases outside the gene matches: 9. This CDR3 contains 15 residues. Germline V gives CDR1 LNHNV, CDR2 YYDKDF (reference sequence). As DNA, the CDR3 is TGTGCCACCAGCTCAAGACAGGGGGTAGGGGAGACCCAGTACTTC. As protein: CATSSRQGVGETQYF.

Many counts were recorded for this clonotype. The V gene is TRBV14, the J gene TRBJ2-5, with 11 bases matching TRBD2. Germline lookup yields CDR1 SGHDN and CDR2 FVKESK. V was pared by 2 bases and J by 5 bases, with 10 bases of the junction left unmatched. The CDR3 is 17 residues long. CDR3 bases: TGTGCCAGCAGCCAACGGCCGGGACTAGCGGTTCGGGAGACCCAGTACTTC. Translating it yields CASSQRPGLAVRETQYF.

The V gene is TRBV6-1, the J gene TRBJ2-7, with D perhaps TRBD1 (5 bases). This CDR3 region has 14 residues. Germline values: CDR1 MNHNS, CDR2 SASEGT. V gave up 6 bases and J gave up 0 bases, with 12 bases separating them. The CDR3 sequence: CASRETASSYEQYF. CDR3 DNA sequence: TGTGCCAGCAGAGAGACAGCCAGCTCCTACGAGCAGTACTTC.

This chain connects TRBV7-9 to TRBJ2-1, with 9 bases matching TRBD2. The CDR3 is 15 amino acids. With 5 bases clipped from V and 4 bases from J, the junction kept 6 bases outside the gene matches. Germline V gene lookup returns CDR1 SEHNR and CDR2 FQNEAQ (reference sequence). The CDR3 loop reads CASSKIAGAYNEQFF. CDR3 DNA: TGTGCCAGCAGCAAAATAGCGGGAGCTTACAATGAGCAGTTCTTC.

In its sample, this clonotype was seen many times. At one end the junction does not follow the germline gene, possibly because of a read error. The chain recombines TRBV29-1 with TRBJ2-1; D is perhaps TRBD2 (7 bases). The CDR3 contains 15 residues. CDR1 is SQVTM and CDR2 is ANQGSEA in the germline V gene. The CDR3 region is CSFEGGTFSYNEQFF. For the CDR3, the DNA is TGCAGCTTTGAGGGAGGGACATTTAGCTACAATGAGCAGTTCTTC.

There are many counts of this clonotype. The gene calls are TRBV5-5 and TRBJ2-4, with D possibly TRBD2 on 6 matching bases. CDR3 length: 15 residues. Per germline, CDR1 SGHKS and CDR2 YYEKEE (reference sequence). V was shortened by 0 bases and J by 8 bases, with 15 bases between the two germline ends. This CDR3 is CASSLVSRDEYIQYF. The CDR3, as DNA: TGTGCCAGCAGCTTGGTATCGCGGGACGAATACATTCAGTACTTC.

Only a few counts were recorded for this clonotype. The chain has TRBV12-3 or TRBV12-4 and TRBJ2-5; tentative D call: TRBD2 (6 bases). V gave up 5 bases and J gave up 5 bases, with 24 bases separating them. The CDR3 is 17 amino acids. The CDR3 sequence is CASSITEGTAEGETQYF. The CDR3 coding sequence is TGTGCCAGCAGTATTACCGAGGGGACCGCGGAGGGGGAGACCCAGTACTTC.

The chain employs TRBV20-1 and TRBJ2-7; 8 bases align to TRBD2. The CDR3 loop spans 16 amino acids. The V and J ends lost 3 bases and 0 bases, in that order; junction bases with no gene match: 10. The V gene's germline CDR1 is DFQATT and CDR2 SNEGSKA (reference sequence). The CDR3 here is CSARGLGGLISYEQYF. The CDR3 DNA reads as TGCAGTGCTAGGGGACTAGGGGGACTAATCTCCTACGAGCAGTACTTC.

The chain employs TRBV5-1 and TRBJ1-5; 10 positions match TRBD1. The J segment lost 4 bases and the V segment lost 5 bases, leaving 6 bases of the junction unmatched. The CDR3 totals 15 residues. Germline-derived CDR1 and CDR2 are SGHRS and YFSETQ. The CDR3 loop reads CASRIGTGVNQPQHF. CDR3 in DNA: TGCGCCAGCAGAATTGGGACAGGGGTTAATCAGCCCCAGCATTTT.

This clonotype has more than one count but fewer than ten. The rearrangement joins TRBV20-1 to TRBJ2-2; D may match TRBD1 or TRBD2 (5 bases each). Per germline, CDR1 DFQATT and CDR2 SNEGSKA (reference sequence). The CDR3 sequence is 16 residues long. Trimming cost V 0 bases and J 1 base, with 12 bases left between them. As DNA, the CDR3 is TGCAGTGCTAGAGATATGGGACGCCTGAACACCGGGGAGCTGTTTTTT. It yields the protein CSARDMGRLNTGELFF.

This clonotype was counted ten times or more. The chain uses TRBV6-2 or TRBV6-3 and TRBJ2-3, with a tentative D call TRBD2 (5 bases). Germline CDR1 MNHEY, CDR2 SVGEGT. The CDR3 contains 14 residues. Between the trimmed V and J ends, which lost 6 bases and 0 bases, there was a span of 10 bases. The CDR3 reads CASSRTGSTDTQYF. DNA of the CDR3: TGTGCCAGCAGCCGGACGGGGAGCACAGATACGCAGTATTTT.

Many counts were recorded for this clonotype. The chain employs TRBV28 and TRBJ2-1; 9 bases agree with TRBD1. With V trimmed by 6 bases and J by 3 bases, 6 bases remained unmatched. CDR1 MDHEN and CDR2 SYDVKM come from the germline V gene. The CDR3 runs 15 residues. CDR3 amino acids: CASRFPGQGYNEQFF. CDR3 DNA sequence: TGTGCCAGCAGGTTTCCGGGACAGGGCTACAATGAGCAGTTCTTC.

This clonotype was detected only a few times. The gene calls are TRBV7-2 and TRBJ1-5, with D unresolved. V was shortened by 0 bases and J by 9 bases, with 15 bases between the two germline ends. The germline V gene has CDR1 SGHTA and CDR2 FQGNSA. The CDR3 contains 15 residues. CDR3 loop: CASSLAEGLGLPQHF. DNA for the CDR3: TGTGCCAGCAGCTTAGCGGAAGGACTCGGACTGCCCCAGCATTTT.

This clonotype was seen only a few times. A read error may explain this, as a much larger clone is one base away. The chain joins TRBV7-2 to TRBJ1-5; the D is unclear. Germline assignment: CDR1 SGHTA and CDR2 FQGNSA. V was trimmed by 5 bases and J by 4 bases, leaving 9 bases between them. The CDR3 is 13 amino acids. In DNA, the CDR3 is TGTGCCAGCAGCAAGGACGGGAATCAGCCCCAGCATTTT. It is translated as CASSKDGNQPQHF.